One and the same sample provided the 13 T cell receptor beta chains below, sequenced in a study of blood T cell repertoires in COVID-19. Using immunoSEQ multiplex PCR, the repertoire was profiled, and TCRdb retains in-frame clones only, with some absent. The data contain about 200,000 clones, over 75% of them singletons. Sequencing was carried out using peripheral blood. Every receptor here comes from a human donor in a cohort sampled during active COVID-19.

The chain carries TRBV21-1 and TRBJ2-3; TRBD2 was called by the table and not checked on the DNA. TRBV21-1 is a pseudogene. CDR3 length: 15 amino acids. The CDR3 sequence: CASSPPAASTDTQYF. Written as DNA, the CDR3 is TGTGCCAGCAGTCCCCCGGCGGCTAGCACAGATACGCAGTATTTT.

This clone was observed a few times. This sequence joins TRBV6-2 or TRBV6-3 and TRBJ1-2; 7 nucleotides match TRBD1. The length of the CDR3 is 14 residues. CDR1 is MNHEY and CDR2 is SVGEGT in the germline V gene. V lost 6 bases and J lost 3; bases outside the gene matches: 7. The CDR3 DNA reads TGTGCCAGCAGCCTACAGGGGTCGGACTATGGCTACACCTTC. The encoded protein is CASSLQGSDYGYTF.

V and J are TRBV27 and TRBJ2-3; 11 nucleotides align to TRBD2. CDR3 length equals 17 residues. The trim removed 2 bases at V and 0 bases at J, leaving 4 bases unmatched. CDR1 MNHEY and CDR2 SMNVEV come from the germline V gene (reference sequence). The CDR3 region has the DNA TGTGCCAGCAGTTTACTGGGACTAGCGGTGAGCACAGATACGCAGTATTTT. As protein: CASSLLGLAVSTDTQYF.

The chain links TRBV29-1 to TRBJ1-2, with D perhaps TRBD1 (6 bases). The CDR3 is made up of 12 amino acids. Trimming stripped 6 bases from V and 4 bases from J, with 12 bases between. Germline V lookup: CDR1 SQVTM, CDR2 ANQGSEA. CDR3 protein: CSVATGLYGYTF. CDR3 coding DNA: TGCAGCGTCGCGACAGGCCTCTATGGCTACACCTTC.

The chain carries TRBV19 and TRBJ2-1, with 9 bases that match TRBD2. This CDR3 spans 15 amino acids. Germline trimming cut 5 bases from V and 5 bases from J; bases unmatched to any gene: 7. CDR1 is LNHDA and CDR2 is SQIVND in the germline V gene (reference sequence). The CDR3 region is CASSAIAGENNEQFF. The CDR3 DNA follows: TGTGCCAGTAGTGCCATAGCGGGGGAGAACAATGAGCAGTTCTTC. The variable domain in full, completed from reference TRBV19 and TRBJ2-1, reads DGGITQSPKYLFRKEGQNVTLSCEQNLNHDAMYWYRQDPGQGLRLIYYSQIVNDFQKGDIAEGYSVSREKKESFPLTVTSAQKNPTAFYLCASSAIAGENNEQFFGPGTRLTVL.

The CDR3 coding sequence is TGTGCCAGCATGAGTACAGGGCGCTACAATGAGCAGTTCTTC. Protein product: CASMSTGRYNEQFF. The V and J genes are TRBV6-5 and TRBJ2-1; D perhaps matches TRBD1 (6 bases). CDR3 size: 14 residues. From germline, CDR1 is MNHEY and CDR2 SVGAGI. V was pared by 7 bases and J by 3 bases, with 13 bases between.

CDR3 region: CASSYSAGSYNEQFF. CDR3 DNA sequence: TGTGCCAGCAGTTACTCGGCGGGGTCATACAATGAGCAGTTCTTC. The chain has TRBV6-5 and TRBJ2-1, with D possibly being TRBD2 (6 bases). V lost 0 bases to trimming and J lost 4 bases, with 10 bases between them. Germline loops: CDR1 MNHEY, CDR2 SVGAGI. The CDR3 is made up of 15 amino acids.

The CDR3 nucleotides are TGCGCCAGCAGCTTGGCCACCGGGGGGCAAGAAGAGACCCAGTACTTC. Its translation: CASSLATGGQEETQYF. J is TRBJ2-5 and V is TRBV5-1, with D maybe TRBD2 (7 bases). The germline V and J ends were trimmed by 0 bases and 3 bases, with 15 bases remaining between them. Germline loops: CDR1 SGHRS, CDR2 YFSETQ. This CDR3 has 16 residues.

To note about this clone: Mismatch with germline at one junction end may stem from a read error. The chain couples TRBV18 to TRBJ2-1; D not certain. The CDR3 is made up of 13 amino acids. Germline V CDR1 and CDR2: KGHSH, LQKENI. CDR3 loop: CASSPRVLNEQFF. The CDR3 region has the DNA TGTGCCAGCTCCCCACGTGTCCTCAATGAGCAGTTCTTC.

The chain links TRBV11-1 to TRBJ2-5; 11 bases are a match to TRBD2. This CDR3 is built from 16 residues. Germline trimming cut 5 bases from V and 2 bases from J; bases unmatched to any gene: 7. The germline V gene has CDR1 SGHAT and CDR2 FQDESV (reference sequence). The CDR3 coding sequence is TGTGCCAGCAGCCAAGGACTAGCGGGTATACAAGAGACCCAGTACTTC. As protein: CASSQGLAGIQETQYF. Filled out from reference TRBV11-1 and TRBJ2-5, the complete variable domain reads EAEVAQSPRYKITEKSQAVAFWCDPISGHATLYWYRQILGQGPELLVQFQDESVVDDSQLPKDRFSAERLKGVDSTLKIQPAELGDSAMYLCASSQGLAGIQETQYFGPGTRLLVL.

V and J are TRBV11-2 and TRBJ1-1, with 7 bases fitting TRBD1. Trimming removed 1 base from V and 7 bases from J; junction bases left unmatched: 9. This CDR3 region has 15 residues. Per the germline V gene, CDR1 is SGHAT and CDR2 is FQNNGV. The CDR3 loop reads CASSLAGRGLDEAFF. CDR3 DNA sequence: TGTGCCAGCAGCTTAGCGGGCAGGGGGTTGGATGAAGCTTTCTTT.

This clone was recorded a few times. The chain is built from TRBV28 and TRBJ1-2, with 9 bases matching TRBD1. The V gene's germline CDR1 is MDHEN and CDR2 SYDVKM. J gave up 8 bases and V 6 bases, and 16 bases lay outside the gene matches. The CDR3 is 16 residues long. The CDR3 DNA reads TGTGCCAGCAGCAGTCCCGGGACAGGGTTTGCGTTGGGCTACACCTTC. Its translation: CASSSPGTGFALGYTF.

The chain has TRBV2 and TRBJ1-2; TRBD1 matches at 9 bases. V gave up 5 bases and J gave up 5 bases; unmatched junction bases: 9. Germline V lookup: CDR1 SNHLY, CDR2 FYNNEI. This CDR3 is built from 15 residues. CDR3 sequence reads: CASSSQGQGKYGYTF. The DNA of the CDR3 is TGTGCCAGCAGTTCGCAGGGACAGGGTAAATATGGCTACACCTTC.